These 19 T cell receptor beta chains were all obtained from the same sample, sequenced in a study of identical twins. TCRdb analysed the 5' RACE reads with MiXCR anew, one entry per CDR3 protein. The sample consists of some 570,000 distinct CDR3 sequences, approximately 20% of them appearing once. Separately, the same data were catalogued under a study of yellow fever vaccine responses in identical twins.

The sequencing sample was made of CD4+ T cells sorted from blood. The source of these receptors is a woman aged 18-29 years in good health.

The chain combines TRBV7-9 with TRBJ1-1, with TRBD1 matching over 8 bases. CDR1 and CDR2 from the germline V gene are SEHNR and FQNEAQ (reference sequence). This CDR3 has 12 residues. The J segment lost 8 bases and the V segment lost 6 bases, leaving 5 bases of the junction unmatched. The CDR3 reads CASRPGTGEAFF. The CDR3 DNA reads as TGTGCCAGCAGACCCGGGACAGGAGAAGCTTTCTTT. Full variable domain (rest looked up from reference TRBV7-9 and TRBJ1-1): DTGVSQNPRHKITKRGQNVTFRCDPISEHNRLYWYRQTLGQGPEFLTYFQNEAQLEKSRLLSDRFSAERPKGSFSTLEIQRTEQGDSAMYLCASRPGTGEAFFGQGTRLTVV.

CDR3 nucleotide sequence: TGCAGTGCTAGAGTCGGGACTAGCGCCGGGGAGCTGTTTTTT. It encodes CSARVGTSAGELFF. The chain couples TRBV20-1 to TRBJ2-2; 10 positions match TRBD2. The CDR3 is 14 amino acids. V lost 1 base, J lost 6 bases, and 2 bases stayed unmatched. Germline CDR1 DFQATT, CDR2 SNEGSKA (reference sequence).

This clonotype was counted only a few times. The CDR3 DNA is TGTGCCAGCAACCCCTTAGCGGGAGGGGGGTACAATGAGCAGTTCTTC. Protein sequence: CASNPLAGGGYNEQFF. The chain recombines TRBV4-2 with TRBJ2-1, with TRBD2 identical over 11 bases. CDR1 is LGHNA and CDR2 is YNFKEQ in the germline V gene. J lost 4 bases, V lost 7 bases, and 9 bases had no gene match. This CDR3 region has 16 residues.

The chain is built from TRBV29-1 and TRBJ1-5; D might be TRBD1 (6 bases). The V and J ends lost 4 bases and 8 bases respectively, with 15 bases between them. Germline V gives CDR1 SQVTM, CDR2 ANQGSEA. The CDR3 sequence is 13 residues long. CDR3 in amino acids: CSVARGMLEPQHF. CDR3 DNA: TGCAGCGTTGCCAGGGGCATGCTGGAGCCCCAGCATTTT.

This clonotype was recorded a few times. The chain has TRBV11-2 and TRBJ1-2, with a tentative D call TRBD1 (6 bases). Between the trimmed V and J ends, which lost 7 bases and 5 bases, there was a span of 11 bases. CDR1 is SGHAT and CDR2 is FQNNGV in the germline V gene. This CDR3 is built from 12 residues. In DNA, the CDR3 is TGTGCCAGCACCGGGACACTTTATGGCTACACCTTC. Translating it yields CASTGTLYGYTF.

The gene calls are TRBV25-1 and TRBJ1-6; D gene uncertain. The CDR3 extends over 12 amino acids. The V gene's germline CDR1 is MGHDK and CDR2 SYGVNS. V lost 6 bases and J 9 bases, leaving 9 bases between the germline ends. The CDR3 protein is CASRHLRSPLHF. The CDR3 DNA is TGTGCCAGCAGACACCTGCGTTCACCCCTCCACTTT.

The chain has TRBV2 and TRBJ2-3, with D perhaps matching TRBD2 (6 bases). Germline CDR1 and CDR2: SNHLY and FYNNEI. The CDR3 runs to 15 residues. V lost 4 bases and J 6 bases, leaving 17 bases between the germline ends. The CDR3 DNA follows: TGTGCCAGCAGTGCCACTGTGGCGGGGTTGGATACGCAGTATTTT. Its protein product is CASSATVAGLDTQYF.

The gene calls are TRBV20-1 and TRBJ2-7; the D is unclear. CDR1 and CDR2 (germline): DFQATT, SNEGSKA (reference sequence). Trimming removed 2 bases at V and 3 bases at J, with 11 bases between. The CDR3 contains 13 residues. The CDR3 DNA is TGCAGTGCTAGATCCCCCGCTCACTACGAGCAGTACTTC. It translates to CSARSPAHYEQYF.

This clonotype was observed a few times. The chain is built from TRBV14 and TRBJ1-1; possible D gene TRBD1, 5 bases. Germline V CDR1 and CDR2: SGHDN, FVKESK. Trimming cost V 0 bases and J 7 bases, with 15 bases left between them. The CDR3 totals 15 residues. CDR3 sequence reads: CASSQDGGRSFEAFF. The CDR3 nucleotides read TGTGCCAGCAGCCAAGACGGGGGACGCAGCTTTGAAGCTTTCTTT.

The chain links TRBV20-1 to TRBJ2-3; TRBD2 matches at 9 bases. After removal of 3 bases from V and 7 bases from J, the junction contained 11 bases not matched to a gene. Germline CDR1 and CDR2: DFQATT and SNEGSKA (reference sequence). This CDR3 region has 15 residues. The CDR3, as DNA: TGCAGTGCTAGGGTAGGCGGGGGGGCCTTAAATACGCAGTATTTT. Translation gives CSARVGGGALNTQYF.

There are a few counts of this clonotype. This CDR3 reads CASSPRDLSTDTQYF. CDR3 sequence (DNA): TGTGCCAGCAGCCCCCGGGACCTTAGCACAGATACGCAGTATTTT. The chain couples TRBV7-9 to TRBJ2-3; either TRBD1 or TRBD2 may fit D (5 bases each). V was trimmed by 5 bases and J by 0 bases, leaving 12 bases between them. CDR3 length: 15 amino acids. Germline values: CDR1 SEHNR, CDR2 FQNEAQ (reference sequence).

The chain couples TRBV6-1 to TRBJ2-3; 8 nucleotides match TRBD2. V shed 6 bases and J 0 bases; nucleotides not matched to a gene: 5. Germline CDR1 and CDR2: MNHNS and SASEGT. This CDR3 has 15 amino acids. The CDR3 region is CASRQAGVSTDTQYF. CDR3 nucleotides: TGTGCCAGCAGGCAAGCGGGAGTTAGCACAGATACGCAGTATTTT.

This clonotype was observed a few times. V usage is TRBV28 and J usage is TRBJ2-7; 10 positions agree with TRBD1. Germline loops: CDR1 MDHEN, CDR2 SYDVKM. The V segment lost 5 bases and the J segment 3 bases; nucleotides outside the gene matches: 4. The CDR3 totals 14 residues. The CDR3 region has the DNA TGTGCCAGCAGTGGACAGGGGGGCTTCTACGAGCAGTACGTC. Its translation: CASSGQGGFYEQYV.

The chain recombines TRBV6-1 with TRBJ2-3, with D possibly being TRBD2 (6 bases). Per germline, CDR1 MNHNS and CDR2 SASEGT. Trimming shortened V by 6 bases and J by 4 bases, and 14 bases separated the two germline ends. This CDR3 has 14 amino acids. Written as DNA, the CDR3 is TGTGCCAGCAGCCGGGACTGGGGGGCAGATACGCAGTATTTT. Its protein product is CASSRDWGADTQYF.

The sample holds a few counts of this clonotype. V is TRBV5-1 and J is TRBJ2-3; TRBD2 matches 12 bases. The CDR3 extends over 16 amino acids. Germline V gene data show CDR1 as SGHRS and CDR2 as YFSETQ. J lost 4 bases, V lost 3 bases, and 6 bases had no gene match. The CDR3 region has the DNA TGCGCCAGCAGCTCTTCGACTAGCGGGGGCTCAGATACGCAGTATTTT. Translation gives CASSSSTSGGSDTQYF.

Many counts were recorded for this clonotype. The rearrangement links TRBV3-1 to TRBJ1-1, with D possibly TRBD1 on 5 matching bases. The CDR3 totals 12 residues. Trimming left V 2 bases short and J 7 bases short, with 8 bases between. Germline V gene sequence: CDR1 LGHDT, CDR2 YNNKEL (reference sequence). The CDR3, as DNA: TGTGCCAGCAGCCAAAGACAGAGTGAAGCTTTCTTT. This encodes CASSQRQSEAFF.

This clonotype was seen a handful of times. This chain connects TRBV24-1 to TRBJ1-5; D possibly corresponds to TRBD1 (5 bases). V shed 10 bases and J shed 0 bases, with 9 bases lying between them. The CDR3 has 13 amino acids. Germline loops: CDR1 KGHDR, CDR2 SFDVKD. CDR3 DNA: TGTGCCACTGGGAGGGGTAGCAATCAGCCCCAGCATTTT. Translating gives CATGRGSNQPQHF.

The sample holds a few counts of this clonotype. This chain links TRBV4-1 with TRBJ2-2; a possible D gene is TRBD2 (7 bases). The germline V gene encodes CDR1 MGHRA and CDR2 YSYEKL. V was shortened by 4 bases and J by 5 bases, with 20 bases between the two germline ends. The CDR3 contains 17 residues. CDR3 protein: CASSPGGRGALTGELFF. The CDR3 DNA reads TGCGCCAGCAGCCCCGGAGGCCGGGGGGCGCTTACCGGGGAGCTGTTTTTT.

V usage is TRBV7-9 and J usage is TRBJ2-1; no clear D gene. The V and J ends lost 1 base and 0 bases respectively, with 7 bases between them. Germline V gene lookup returns CDR1 SEHNR and CDR2 FQNEAQ (reference sequence). CDR3 length: 15 residues. The CDR3, as DNA: TGTGCCAGCAGCTTAGGCCAGGTCTCCTACAATGAGCAGTTCTTC. This sequence encodes CASSLGQVSYNEQFF.